The sequence of this T cell receptor (beta chain) was determined in a study of blood T cell repertoires in COVID-19. In the study overall: Whether acute or convalescent, the COVID-19 samples came from the United States, Italy and Spain. PBMCs, B-cell-depleted T cells, or T cells provided the cDNA or gDNA that made up the material.

Trimming shortened V by 2 bases and J by 9 bases, and 11 bases separated the two germline ends. This CDR3 is built from 12 residues. Germline V gene lookup returns CDR1 GTSNPN and CDR2 SVGIG (reference sequence). Measured with immunoSEQ multiplex PCR; TCRdb has only the in-frame clones, and not every one. The sample shows 65,000 to 85,000 clones, about nine tenths of them seen only once. The source of this sequence is a young woman with acute or convalescent COVID-19. Sequencing was done on a sample of peripheral blood. J is TRBJ2-1 and V is TRBV30; D not certain. The chain's CDR3 is CAWSPSNGEQFF. CDR3 coding DNA: TGTGCCTGGAGTCCTAGTAACGGTGAGCAGTTCTTC.